Reported below is one T cell receptor beta chain. Its cognate antigen is unknown. Assay: immunoSEQ multiplex PCR; the TCRdb copy retains only in-frame clones and omits some. Here the sample spans approximately 72,000 clones, 94% being singletons. This sample is drawn from a study of cytomegalovirus exposure and HLA in healthy donors. Whole-study context: The same platform was used for the 120 validation repertoires and the 600 to 850 first-cohort repertoires, a later analysis reported.

Study outcomes and limitations: Rare TCR sequences dominated, though some public TCRs recurred in many donors. Some TCR beta chains (164 of them) were listed as cytomegalovirus-associated.

The CDR3 is made up of 14 amino acids. V was clipped by 0 bases and J by 7 bases, with 13 bases between them. Germline lookup yields CDR1 SGHNT and CDR2 YYREEE (reference sequence). While the first cohort had 500 to 700 subjects, the donors belonged to the separate validation cohort of roughly 130 subjects. This rearrangement joins TRBV5-4 to TRBJ1-2; TRBD1 is a possible D gene (6 bases). Specimen: PBMCs. The clonotype comes from a woman between 18 and 29 years old in good health and CMV-seronegative. CDR3 bases: TGTGCCAGCAGCTTGGAGGGGGGGCGATTTGGCTACACCTTC. This encodes CASSLEGGRFGYTF.